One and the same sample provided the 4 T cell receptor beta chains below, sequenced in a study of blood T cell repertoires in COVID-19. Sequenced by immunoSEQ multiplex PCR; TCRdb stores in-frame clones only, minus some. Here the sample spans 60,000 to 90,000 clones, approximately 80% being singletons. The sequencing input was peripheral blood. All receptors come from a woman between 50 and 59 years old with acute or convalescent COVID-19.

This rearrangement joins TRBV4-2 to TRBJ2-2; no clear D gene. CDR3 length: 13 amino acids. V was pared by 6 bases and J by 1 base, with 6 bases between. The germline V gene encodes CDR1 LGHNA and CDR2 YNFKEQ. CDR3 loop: CASSQRNTGELFF. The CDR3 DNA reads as TGTGCCAGCAGTCAGCGGAACACCGGGGAGCTGTTTTTT.

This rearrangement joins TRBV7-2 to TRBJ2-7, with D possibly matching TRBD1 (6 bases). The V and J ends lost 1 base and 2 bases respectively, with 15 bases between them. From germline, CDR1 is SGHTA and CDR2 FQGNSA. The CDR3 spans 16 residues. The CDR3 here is CASSLVGGLPTYEQYF. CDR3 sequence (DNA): TGTGCCAGCAGCTTAGTAGGGGGTTTACCTACCTACGAGCAGTACTTC.

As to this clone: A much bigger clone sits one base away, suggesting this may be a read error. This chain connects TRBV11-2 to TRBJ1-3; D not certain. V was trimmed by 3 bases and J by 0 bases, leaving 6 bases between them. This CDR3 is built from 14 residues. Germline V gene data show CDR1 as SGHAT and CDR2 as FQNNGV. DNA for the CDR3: TGTGCCAGCAGCTTCGCAGGCTCTGGAAACACCATATATTTT. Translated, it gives CASSFAGSGNTIYF.

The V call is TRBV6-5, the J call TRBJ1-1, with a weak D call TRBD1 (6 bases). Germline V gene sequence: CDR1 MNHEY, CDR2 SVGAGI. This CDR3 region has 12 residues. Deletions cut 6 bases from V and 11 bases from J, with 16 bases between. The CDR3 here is CASRADSDLAFF. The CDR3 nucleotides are TGTGCCAGCAGGGCGGACAGCGACTTGGCTTTCTTT.